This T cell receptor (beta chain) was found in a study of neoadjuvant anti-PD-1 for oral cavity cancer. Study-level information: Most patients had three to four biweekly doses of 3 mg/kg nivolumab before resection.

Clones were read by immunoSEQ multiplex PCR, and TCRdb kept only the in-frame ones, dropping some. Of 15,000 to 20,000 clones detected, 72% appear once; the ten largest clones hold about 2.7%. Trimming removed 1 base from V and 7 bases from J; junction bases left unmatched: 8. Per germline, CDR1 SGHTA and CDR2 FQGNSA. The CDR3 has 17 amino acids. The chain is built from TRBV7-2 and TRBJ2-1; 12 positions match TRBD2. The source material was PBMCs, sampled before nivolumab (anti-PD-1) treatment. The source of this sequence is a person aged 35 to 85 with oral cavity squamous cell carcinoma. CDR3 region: CASSLVASGGARNEQFF. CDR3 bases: TGTGCCAGCAGCTTAGTGGCTAGCGGGGGGGCCAGGAATGAGCAGTTCTTC.